Each of the 18 T cell receptor beta chains below was sequenced from the same sample in a study of blood T cell repertoires in COVID-19. Libraries were prepared by immunoSEQ multiplex PCR; TCRdb keeps only in-frame clonotypes and omits some of them. The sample has roughly 23,000 clones; roughly 94% are singletons. Sequences were obtained from peripheral blood. Source of these receptors: a woman in her forties or fifties with active COVID-19.

The chain recombines TRBV5-1 with TRBJ2-5, with 11 bases aligning to TRBD2. Germline-derived CDR1 and CDR2 are SGHRS and YFSETQ. V was pared by 1 base and J by 2 bases, with 4 bases of the junction left unmatched. The CDR3 is 16 residues long. In nucleotides, the CDR3 is TGCGCCAGCAGCTTGATGACTAGCGGGATTCAAGAGACCCAGTACTTC. Its protein is CASSLMTSGIQETQYF.

V gene TRBV14 combines with J gene TRBJ1-2; 10 bases agree with TRBD1. Germline V gives CDR1 SGHDN, CDR2 FVKESK. The CDR3 totals 19 residues. The V and J ends lost 0 bases and 8 bases, in that order; junction bases with no gene match: 18. CDR3 sequence (DNA): TGTGCCAGCAGCCAAGATATCCCCTCACCCGGGACAGGGGTTGGGGGCTACACCTTC. It yields the protein CASSQDIPSPGTGVGGYTF.

This clone was seen only once. This chain uses TRBV7-3 with TRBJ2-1; TRBD2 agrees at 9 bases. The CDR3 spans 14 residues. The V segment lost 5 bases and the J segment 5 bases; nucleotides outside the gene matches: 4. Germline CDR1 and CDR2: SGHTA and FQGTGA. The DNA of the CDR3 is TGTGCCAGCAGCAACGGACTAGCGCACAATGAGCAGTTCTTC. Translation: CASSNGLAHNEQFF.

The chain is built from TRBV5-1 and TRBJ2-1; 8 positions match TRBD2. With V trimmed by 2 bases and J by 6 bases, 10 bases remained unmatched. The CDR3 covers 16 residues. The germline CDR1 and CDR2 sequences are SGHRS and YFSETQ. DNA for the CDR3: TGCGCCAGCAGCTTAACAGGGCCAGCGGGAGTCAATGAGCAGTTCTTC. Its protein is CASSLTGPAGVNEQFF.

The rearrangement uses TRBV19 and TRBJ1-1; a weak D match, TRBD1 (5 bases). This CDR3 region has 14 residues. The germline V and J ends were trimmed by 1 base and 6 bases, with 12 bases remaining between them. Germline V gene data show CDR1 as LNHDA and CDR2 as SQIVND (reference sequence). CDR3 nucleotides: TGTGCCAGTAGTATAGGGGTAGGGGCTGCTGAAGCTTTCTTT. Translation gives CASSIGVGAAEAFF.

The rearrangement uses TRBV7-9 and TRBJ2-7; 7 bases are shared with TRBD2. The V and J ends lost 4 bases and 0 bases, in that order; junction bases with no gene match: 6. CDR3 length equals 15 residues. In germline, CDR1 is SEHNR, CDR2 FQNEAQ (reference sequence). CDR3 nucleotide sequence: TGTGCCAGCAGCTCAGGAGGGACTACCTCCTACGAGCAGTACTTC. This codes for CASSSGGTTSYEQYF.

V usage is TRBV18 and J usage is TRBJ2-5, with 9 bases that match TRBD1. The CDR3 has 15 amino acids. With 3 bases clipped from V and 4 bases from J, the junction kept 6 bases outside the gene matches. In germline, CDR1 is KGHSH, CDR2 LQKENI. The CDR3 loop reads CASSPPGQGRETQYF. DNA of the CDR3: TGTGCCAGCTCACCTCCGGGACAGGGACGAGAGACCCAGTACTTC.

This clone was seen a single time. This chain joins TRBV28 and TRBJ2-1; 8 bases map to TRBD2. The CDR3 length is 13 residues. The V segment lost 5 bases and the J segment 15 bases; nucleotides outside the gene matches: 12. Germline V CDR1 and CDR2: MDHEN, SYDVKM. The DNA of the CDR3 is TGTGCCAGCAGTCCCATGCCCGGGGGGGCTAGGTTCTTC. It yields the protein CASSPMPGGARFF. Supplemented by reference TRBV28 and TRBJ2-1, the full variable domain reads DVKVTQSSRYLVKRTGEKVFLECVQDMDHENMFWYRQDPGLGLRLIYFSYDVKMKEKGDIPEGYSVSREKKERFSLILESASTNQTSMYLCASSPMPGGARFFGPGTRLTVL.

This clone is judged medium-sized (0.01 to 0.1%). V is TRBV28 and J is TRBJ2-7; TRBD2 matches 7 bases. V shed 7 bases and J 2 bases; nucleotides not matched to a gene: 5. The length of the CDR3 is 13 residues. Germline V gene lookup returns CDR1 MDHEN and CDR2 SYDVKM. The CDR3 spells CASNSGQPYEQYF. The CDR3 DNA reads as TGTGCCAGCAATAGCGGGCAACCCTACGAGCAGTACTTC.

This rearrangement joins TRBV28 to TRBJ2-5; 7 positions agree with TRBD2. The V and J ends lost 6 bases and 3 bases, in that order; junction bases with no gene match: 13. Germline V gene data show CDR1 as MDHEN and CDR2 as SYDVKM. This CDR3 contains 16 residues. CDR3 sequence (DNA): TGTGCCAGCAGAACCCACCTCGGGGCGGGAGAAGAGACCCAGTACTTC. Translation: CASRTHLGAGEETQYF.

The chain employs TRBV28 and TRBJ1-5; no firm D call. In germline, CDR1 is MDHEN, CDR2 SYDVKM. The length of the CDR3 is 11 residues. Trimming took 10 bases from V and 7 from J, leaving 11 bases between them. The CDR3 DNA sequence: TGTGCCACCTCAAGGGAGCAGCCCCAGCATTTT. This translates into CATSREQPQHF.

The rearrangement joins TRBV11-2 to TRBJ1-5; D is possibly TRBD1 (6 bases). The length of the CDR3 is 14 residues. V dropped 5 bases and J dropped 0 bases, with 8 bases sitting between them. Germline CDR1 reads SGHAT; CDR2 reads FQNNGV. The CDR3 DNA is TGTGCCAGCAGCCAGGACAGTAGCAATCAGCCCCAGCATTTT. Translation: CASSQDSSNQPQHF.

The V and J genes are TRBV6-5 and TRBJ2-5; D is undetermined. CDR1 is MNHEY and CDR2 is SVGAGI in the germline V gene. V was trimmed by 7 bases and J by 0 bases, leaving 6 bases between them. This CDR3 comprises 12 residues. CDR3 sequence (DNA): TGTGCCAGCACAGGTTACCAAGAGACCCAGTACTTC. It translates to CASTGYQETQYF.

V is TRBV9 and J is TRBJ2-1; weak D call: TRBD1 (5 bases). The CDR3 runs 14 residues. Germline V gene sequence: CDR1 SGDLS, CDR2 YYNGEE. Trimming pared 0 bases from V and 7 bases from J, leaving 11 bases between. The CDR3 reads CASSVGTGWNEQFF. As DNA, the CDR3 is TGTGCCAGCAGCGTAGGAACAGGTTGGAATGAGCAGTTCTTC.

J is TRBJ1-6 and V is TRBV5-1; D uncertain. Germline CDR1 SGHRS, CDR2 YFSETQ. Trimming stripped 0 bases from V and 9 bases from J, with 16 bases between. CDR3 size: 16 residues. CDR3 sequence: CASSLGAGEQGSPLHF. The CDR3 DNA reads TGCGCCAGCAGCTTGGGTGCCGGGGAACAAGGTTCACCCCTCCACTTT.

Remarks on this clone: The sample carries other DNA sequences with the same CDR3. The rearrangement joins TRBV5-1 to TRBJ2-3; 7 bases map to TRBD2. The CDR3 extends over 14 amino acids. J lost 3 bases, V lost 4 bases, and 5 bases had no gene match. Germline V gene sequence: CDR1 SGHRS, CDR2 YFSETQ. The CDR3 is CASSPGLGTDTQYF. The CDR3 DNA reads as TGCGCCAGCAGCCCAGGACTAGGGACAGATACGCAGTATTTT. The entire variable domain, with the rest obtained from reference TRBV5-1 and TRBJ2-3, is as follows: KAGVTQTPRYLIKTRGQQVTLSCSPISGHRSVSWYQQTPGQGLQFLFEYFSETQRNKGNFPGRFSGRQFSNSRSEMNVSTLELGDSALYLCASSPGLGTDTQYFGPGTRLTVL.

This clone was picked up one time. The V and J genes are TRBV28 and TRBJ1-3; 7 positions match TRBD1. J gave up 3 bases and V 6 bases, and 11 bases lay outside the gene matches. The V gene's germline CDR1 is MDHEN and CDR2 SYDVKM. The CDR3 is made up of 16 amino acids. The CDR3 coding sequence is TGTGCCAGCAGAACCGAGGGACAGAACCTTGGAAACACCATATATTTT. It codes for CASRTEGQNLGNTIYF.

The sample holds one count of this clone. The V gene is TRBV5-4, the J gene TRBJ2-5; 7 bases map to TRBD1. CDR3 length: 15 amino acids. Germline-derived CDR1 and CDR2 are SGHNT and YYREEE (reference sequence). The V gene end was trimmed by 4 bases and the J gene end by 1 base; junction bases not matched to a gene: 7. The CDR3 coding sequence is TGTGCCAGCAGCCGAGGGGGACAGAGCCAAGAGACCCAGTACTTC. Translated: CASSRGGQSQETQYF.